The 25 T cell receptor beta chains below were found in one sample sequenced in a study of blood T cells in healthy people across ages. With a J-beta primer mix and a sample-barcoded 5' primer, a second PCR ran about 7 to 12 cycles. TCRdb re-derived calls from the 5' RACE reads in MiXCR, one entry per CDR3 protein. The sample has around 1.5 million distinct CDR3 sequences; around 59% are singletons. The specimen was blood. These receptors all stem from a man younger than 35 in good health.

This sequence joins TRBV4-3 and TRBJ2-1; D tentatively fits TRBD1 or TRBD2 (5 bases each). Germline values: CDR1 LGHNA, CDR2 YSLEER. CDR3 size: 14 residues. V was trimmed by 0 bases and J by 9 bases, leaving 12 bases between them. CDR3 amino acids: CASSQDLGVGEQFF. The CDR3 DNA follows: TGCGCCAGCAGCCAAGATCTGGGGGTGGGTGAGCAGTTCTTC.

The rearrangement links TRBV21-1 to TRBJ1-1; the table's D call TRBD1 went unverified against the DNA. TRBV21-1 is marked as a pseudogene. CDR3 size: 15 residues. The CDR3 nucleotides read TGTGCCAGCAGCAACCTGACAGGGGGGGACACTGAAGCTTTCTTT. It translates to CASSNLTGGDTEAFF.

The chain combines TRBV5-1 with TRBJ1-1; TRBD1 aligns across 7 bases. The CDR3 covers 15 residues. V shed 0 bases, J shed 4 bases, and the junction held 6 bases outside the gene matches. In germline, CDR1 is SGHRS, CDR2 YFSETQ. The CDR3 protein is CASSLEGAGRTEAFF. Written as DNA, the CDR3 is TGCGCCAGCAGCTTGGAGGGGGCTGGGCGCACTGAAGCTTTCTTT.

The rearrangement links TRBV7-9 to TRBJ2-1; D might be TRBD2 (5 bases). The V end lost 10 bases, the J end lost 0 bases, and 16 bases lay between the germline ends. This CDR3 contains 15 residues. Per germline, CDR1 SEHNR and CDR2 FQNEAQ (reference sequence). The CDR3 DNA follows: TGTGCCACCCCGCGAGGGCCCAGCTCCTACAATGAGCAGTTCTTC. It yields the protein CATPRGPSSYNEQFF.

The CDR3 region is CAWSVSANYGYTF. In nucleotides, the CDR3 is TGTGCCTGGAGTGTATCAGCTAACTATGGCTACACCTTC. The chain couples TRBV30 to TRBJ1-2; D uncertain. V lost 0 bases, J lost 0 bases, and 5 bases lay in between. The CDR3 contains 13 residues. Germline CDR1 is GTSNPN and CDR2 is SVGIG (reference sequence). Full variable domain (outside the CDR3, taken from reference TRBV30 and TRBJ1-2): SQTIHQWPATLVQPVGSPLSLECTVEGTSNPNLYWYRQAAGRGLQLLFYSVGIGQISSEVPQNLSASRPQDRQFILSSKKLLLSDSGFYLCAWSVSANYGYTFGSGTRLTVV.

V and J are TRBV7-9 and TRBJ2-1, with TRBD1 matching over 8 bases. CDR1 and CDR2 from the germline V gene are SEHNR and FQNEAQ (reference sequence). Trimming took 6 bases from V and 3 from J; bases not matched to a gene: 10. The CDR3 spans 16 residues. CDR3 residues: CASRPDRGHFYNEQFF. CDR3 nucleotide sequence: TGTGCCAGCAGACCAGACAGGGGCCATTTCTACAATGAGCAGTTCTTC.

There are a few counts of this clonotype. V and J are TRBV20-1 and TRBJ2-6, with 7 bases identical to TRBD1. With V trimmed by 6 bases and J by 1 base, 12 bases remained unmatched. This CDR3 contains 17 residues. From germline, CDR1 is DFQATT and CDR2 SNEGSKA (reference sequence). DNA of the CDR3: TGCAGTGCCTCCGAGACAGGGTCCTCTTCTGGGGCCAACGTCCTGACTTTC. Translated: CSASETGSSSGANVLTF.

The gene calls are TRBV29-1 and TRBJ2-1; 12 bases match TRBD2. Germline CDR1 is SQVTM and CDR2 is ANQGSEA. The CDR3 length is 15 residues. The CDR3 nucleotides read TGCAGTTACCACGGAGGACTAGCGGGGTCCAATGAGCAGTTCTTC. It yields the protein CSYHGGLAGSNEQFF.

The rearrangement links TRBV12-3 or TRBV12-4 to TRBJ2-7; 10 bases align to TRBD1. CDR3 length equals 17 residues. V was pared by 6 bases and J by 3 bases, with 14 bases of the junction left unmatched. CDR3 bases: TGTGCCAGCAGCCCGGATTCGTCGGGACAGGGGTTCTACGAGCAGTACTTC. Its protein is CASSPDSSGQGFYEQYF.

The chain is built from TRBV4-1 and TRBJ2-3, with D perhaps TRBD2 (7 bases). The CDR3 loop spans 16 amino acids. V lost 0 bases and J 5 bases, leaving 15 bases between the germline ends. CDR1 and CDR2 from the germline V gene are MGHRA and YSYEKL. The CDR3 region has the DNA TGCGCCAGCAGCCAAGACCGGGACACTAGCGTAGATACGCAGTATTTT. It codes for CASSQDRDTSVDTQYF.

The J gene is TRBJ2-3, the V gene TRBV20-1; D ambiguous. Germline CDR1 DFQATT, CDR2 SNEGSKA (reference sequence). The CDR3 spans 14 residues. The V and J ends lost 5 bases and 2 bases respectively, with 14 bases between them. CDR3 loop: CSAGAELLTDTQYF. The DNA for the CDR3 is TGCAGTGCTGGAGCCGAACTCCTCACAGATACGCAGTATTTT.

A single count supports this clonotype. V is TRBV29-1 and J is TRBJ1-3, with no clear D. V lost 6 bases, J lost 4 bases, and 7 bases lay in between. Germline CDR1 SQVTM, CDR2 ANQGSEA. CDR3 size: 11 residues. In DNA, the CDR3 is TGCAGCGTCGCTCAGGGAAACACCATATATTTT. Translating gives CSVAQGNTIYF.

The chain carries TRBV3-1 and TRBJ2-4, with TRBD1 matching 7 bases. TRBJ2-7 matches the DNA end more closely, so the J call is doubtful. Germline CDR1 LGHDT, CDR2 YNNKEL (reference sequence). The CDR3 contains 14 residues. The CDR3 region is CASSSTGWGYEQYF. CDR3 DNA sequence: TGTGCCAGCAGCTCGACAGGGTGGGGGTACGAGCAGTACTTC.

For the CDR3, the DNA is TGTGCCACCGAGGGGCTTCAAGAGACCCAGTACTTC. Its translation: CATEGLQETQYF. The chain carries TRBV6-2 or TRBV6-3 and TRBJ2-5; either TRBD1 or TRBD2 may fit D (5 bases each). The CDR3 has 12 amino acids. V was pared by 10 bases and J by 2 bases, with 11 bases between. CDR1 MNHEY and CDR2 SVGEGT come from the germline V gene.

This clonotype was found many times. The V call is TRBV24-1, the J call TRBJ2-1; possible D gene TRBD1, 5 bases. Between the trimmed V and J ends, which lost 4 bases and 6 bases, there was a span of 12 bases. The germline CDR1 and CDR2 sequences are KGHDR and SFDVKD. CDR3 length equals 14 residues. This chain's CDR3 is CATSDPRTLNEQFF. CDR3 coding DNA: TGTGCCACCAGTGACCCAAGGACACTCAATGAGCAGTTCTTC.

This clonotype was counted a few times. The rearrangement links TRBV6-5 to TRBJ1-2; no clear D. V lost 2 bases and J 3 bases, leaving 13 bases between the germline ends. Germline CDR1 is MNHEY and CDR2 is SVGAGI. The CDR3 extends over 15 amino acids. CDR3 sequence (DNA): TGTGCCAGCAGTTACGGGCAGCTTTCTGACTATGGCTACACCTTC. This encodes CASSYGQLSDYGYTF.

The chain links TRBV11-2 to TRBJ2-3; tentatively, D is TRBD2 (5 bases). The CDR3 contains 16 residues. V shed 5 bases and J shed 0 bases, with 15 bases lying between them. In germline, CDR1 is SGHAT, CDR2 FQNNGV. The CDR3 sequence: CASSPSLGLSTDTQYF. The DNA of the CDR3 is TGTGCCAGCAGCCCTTCTCTAGGACTTAGCACAGATACGCAGTATTTT.

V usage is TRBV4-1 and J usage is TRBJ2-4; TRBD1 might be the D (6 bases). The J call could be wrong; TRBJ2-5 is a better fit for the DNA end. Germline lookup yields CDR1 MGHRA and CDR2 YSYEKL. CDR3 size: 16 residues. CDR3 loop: CASSQDGSPRGETQYF. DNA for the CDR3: TGCGCCAGCAGCCAAGATGGTAGCCCTAGGGGGGAGACCCAGTACTTC.

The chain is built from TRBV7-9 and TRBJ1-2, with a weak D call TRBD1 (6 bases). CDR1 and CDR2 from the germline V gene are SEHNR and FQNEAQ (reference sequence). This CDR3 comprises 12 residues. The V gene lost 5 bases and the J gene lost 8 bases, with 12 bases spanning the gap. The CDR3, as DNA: TGTGCCAGCAGCAATACAGGGCAAGGCTACACCTTC. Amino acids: CASSNTGQGYTF.

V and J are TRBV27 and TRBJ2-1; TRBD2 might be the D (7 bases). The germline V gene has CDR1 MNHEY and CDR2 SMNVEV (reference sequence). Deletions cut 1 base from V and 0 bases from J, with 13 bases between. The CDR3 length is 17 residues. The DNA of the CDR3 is TGTGCCAGCAGTTTATGGGGGGGCACGAGCTCCTACAATGAGCAGTTCTTC. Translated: CASSLWGGTSSYNEQFF.

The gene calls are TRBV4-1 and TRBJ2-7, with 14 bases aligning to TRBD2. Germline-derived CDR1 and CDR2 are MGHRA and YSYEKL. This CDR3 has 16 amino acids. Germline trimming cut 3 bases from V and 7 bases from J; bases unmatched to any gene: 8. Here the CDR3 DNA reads TGCGCCAGCAGCCACGCGACTAGCGGGAGGGCCAGGGAGCAGTACTTC. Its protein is CASSHATSGRAREQYF.

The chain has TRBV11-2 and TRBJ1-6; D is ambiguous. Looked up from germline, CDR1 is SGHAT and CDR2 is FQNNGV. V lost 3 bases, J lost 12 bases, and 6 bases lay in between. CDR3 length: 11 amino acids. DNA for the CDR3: TGTGCCAGCAGCTTCTCCAGACCCCTCCACTTT. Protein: CASSFSRPLHF.

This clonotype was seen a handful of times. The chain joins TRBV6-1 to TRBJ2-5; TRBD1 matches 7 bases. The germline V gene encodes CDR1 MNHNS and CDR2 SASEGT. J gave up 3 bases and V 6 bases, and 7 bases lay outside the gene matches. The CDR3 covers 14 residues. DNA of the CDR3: TGTGCCAGCAGCCGACCGGGACAGAAAGAGACCCAGTACTTC. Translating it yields CASSRPGQKETQYF.

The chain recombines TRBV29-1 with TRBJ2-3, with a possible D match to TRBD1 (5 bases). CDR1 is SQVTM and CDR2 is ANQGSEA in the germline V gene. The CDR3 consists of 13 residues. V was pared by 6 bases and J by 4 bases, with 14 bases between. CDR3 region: CSVAPIGADTQYF. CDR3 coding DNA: TGCAGCGTCGCCCCGATAGGGGCAGATACGCAGTATTTT.

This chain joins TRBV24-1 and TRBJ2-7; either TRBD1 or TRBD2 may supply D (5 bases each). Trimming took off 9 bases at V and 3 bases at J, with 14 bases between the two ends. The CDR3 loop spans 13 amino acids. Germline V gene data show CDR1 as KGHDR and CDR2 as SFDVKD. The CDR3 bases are TGTGCCACCGTGAAGGGGACCAACTACGAGCAGTACTTC. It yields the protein CATVKGTNYEQYF.